This T cell receptor (beta chain) was documented in a study of T cells in Graves' hyperthyroidism and ophthalmopathy. This clonotype was recorded at least ten times. Using RNA transcripts as the source, TCR beta CDR3 regions were amplified. During a first-round RT-PCR of the TCR CDR3, the HTBI primer set was used. TCRdb analysed the multiplex PCR reads with MiXCR anew, one entry per CDR3 protein. This sample carries under 450,000 distinct CDR3 sequences, less than 20% of them seen once, and the ten largest clones take approximately 8%. The germline V gene encodes CDR1 MNHEY and CDR2 SMNVEV (reference sequence). V shed 2 bases and J 0 bases; nucleotides not matched to a gene: 0. The CDR3 extends over 15 amino acids.

This clonotype was sampled from a woman between 18 and 29 years old with Graves' hyperthyroidism. This chain uses TRBV27 with TRBJ2-2, with TRBD2 matching 7 bases. The sample taken for sequencing was blood. Here the CDR3 DNA reads TGTGCCAGCAGTTTACTAGCGGCGAACACCGGGGAGCTGTTTTTT. It codes for CASSLLAANTGELFF.